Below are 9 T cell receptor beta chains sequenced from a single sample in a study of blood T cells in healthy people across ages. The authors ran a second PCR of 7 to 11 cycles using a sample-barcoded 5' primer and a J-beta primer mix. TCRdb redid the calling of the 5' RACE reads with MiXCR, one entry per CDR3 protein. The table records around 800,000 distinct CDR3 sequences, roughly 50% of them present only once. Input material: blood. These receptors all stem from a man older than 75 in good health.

The CDR3 loop reads CASSRLQGANYGYTF. In DNA form, the CDR3 reads TGTGCCAGCAGTCGACTACAGGGGGCTAACTATGGCTACACCTTC. The chain has TRBV13 and TRBJ1-2; 8 bases line up with TRBD1. Germline trimming cut 6 bases from V and 0 bases from J; bases unmatched to any gene: 6. Germline V lookup: CDR1 PRHDT, CDR2 FYEKMQ (reference sequence). The CDR3 has 15 amino acids. Full variable domain (missing parts from reference TRBV13 and TRBJ1-2): AAGVIQSPRHLIKEKRETATLKCYPIPRHDTVYWYQQGPGQDPQFLISFYEKMQSDKGSIPDRFSAQQFSDYHSELNMSSLELGDSALYFCASSRLQGANYGYTFGSGTRLTVV.

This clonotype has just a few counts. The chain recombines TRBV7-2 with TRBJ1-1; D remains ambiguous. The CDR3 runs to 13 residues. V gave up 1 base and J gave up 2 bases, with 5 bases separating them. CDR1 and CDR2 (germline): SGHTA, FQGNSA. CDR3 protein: CASSLEINTEAFF. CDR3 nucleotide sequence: TGTGCCAGCAGCTTAGAGATAAACACTGAAGCTTTCTTT.

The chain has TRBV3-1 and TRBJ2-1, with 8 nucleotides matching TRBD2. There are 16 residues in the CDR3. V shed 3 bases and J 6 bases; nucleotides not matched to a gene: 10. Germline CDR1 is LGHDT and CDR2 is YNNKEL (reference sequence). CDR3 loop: CASSHGGGLVSNEQFF. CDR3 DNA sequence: TGTGCCAGCAGCCATGGCGGGGGACTAGTGTCCAATGAGCAGTTCTTC.

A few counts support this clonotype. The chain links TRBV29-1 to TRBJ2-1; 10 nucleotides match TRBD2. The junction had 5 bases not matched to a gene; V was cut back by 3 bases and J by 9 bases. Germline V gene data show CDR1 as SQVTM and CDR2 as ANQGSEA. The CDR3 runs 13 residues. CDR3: CSVEPSGRSEQFF. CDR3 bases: TGCAGCGTTGAGCCTAGCGGGAGATCTGAGCAGTTCTTC.

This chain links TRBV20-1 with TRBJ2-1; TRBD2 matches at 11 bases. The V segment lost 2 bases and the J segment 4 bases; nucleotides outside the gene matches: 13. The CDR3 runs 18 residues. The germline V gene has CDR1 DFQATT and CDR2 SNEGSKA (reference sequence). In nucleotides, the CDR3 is TGCAGTGCTAGAAAAAAGGGTCTAGCGGGGGGTAATTACAATGAGCAGTTCTTC. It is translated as CSARKKGLAGGNYNEQFF.

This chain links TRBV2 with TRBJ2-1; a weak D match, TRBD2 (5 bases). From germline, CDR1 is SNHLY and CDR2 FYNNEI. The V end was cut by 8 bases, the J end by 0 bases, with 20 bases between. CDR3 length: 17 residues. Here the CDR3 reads CASLSPLSVRSYNEQFF. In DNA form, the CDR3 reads TGTGCCAGCCTCTCTCCTCTTAGCGTCCGCTCCTACAATGAGCAGTTCTTC.

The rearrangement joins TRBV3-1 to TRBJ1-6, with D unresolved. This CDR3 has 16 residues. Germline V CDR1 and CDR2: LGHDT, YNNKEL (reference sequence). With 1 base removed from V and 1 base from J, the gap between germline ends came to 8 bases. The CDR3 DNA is TGTGCCAGCAGCCAAGCTACGAGATCCTATAATTCACCCCTCCACTTT. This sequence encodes CASSQATRSYNSPLHF.

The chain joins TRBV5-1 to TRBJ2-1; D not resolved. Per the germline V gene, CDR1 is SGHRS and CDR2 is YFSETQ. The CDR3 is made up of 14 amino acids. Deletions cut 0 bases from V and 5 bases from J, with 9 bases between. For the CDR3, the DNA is TGCGCCAGCAGCTTGGGGGGTCAGGACAATGAGCAGTTCTTC. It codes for CASSLGGQDNEQFF.

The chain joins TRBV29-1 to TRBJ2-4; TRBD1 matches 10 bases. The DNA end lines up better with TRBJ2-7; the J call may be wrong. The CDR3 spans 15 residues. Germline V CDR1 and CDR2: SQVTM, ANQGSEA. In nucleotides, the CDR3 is TGCAGCGTTGAATGGGACAGGGGCCCCAACTACGAGCAGTACTTC. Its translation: CSVEWDRGPNYEQYF.